This T cell receptor (beta chain) was sequenced for a study of response to subunit inactivated influenza vaccine. One entry per CDR3 protein, called by TCRdb with MiXCR from the RT-PCR reads. The sample gives about 800,000 distinct CDR3 sequences, 21% of which show up once; roughly a tenth is in the top ten. CDR1 and CDR2 from the germline V gene are SQVTM and ANQGSEA. The CDR3 extends over 14 amino acids. V gave up 6 bases and J gave up 0 bases, with 11 bases separating them. This receptor was taken from a man aged 50 to 60 who received an inactivated influenza vaccine. The rearrangement links TRBV29-1 to TRBJ1-4; D possibly corresponds to TRBD1 (5 bases). Here the sequenced sample was PBMCs from blood, taken around 5 days after vaccination. The CDR3 sequence: CSVRDGPTNEKLFF. Written as DNA, the CDR3 is TGCAGCGTGCGGGACGGTCCAACTAATGAAAAACTGTTTTTT.